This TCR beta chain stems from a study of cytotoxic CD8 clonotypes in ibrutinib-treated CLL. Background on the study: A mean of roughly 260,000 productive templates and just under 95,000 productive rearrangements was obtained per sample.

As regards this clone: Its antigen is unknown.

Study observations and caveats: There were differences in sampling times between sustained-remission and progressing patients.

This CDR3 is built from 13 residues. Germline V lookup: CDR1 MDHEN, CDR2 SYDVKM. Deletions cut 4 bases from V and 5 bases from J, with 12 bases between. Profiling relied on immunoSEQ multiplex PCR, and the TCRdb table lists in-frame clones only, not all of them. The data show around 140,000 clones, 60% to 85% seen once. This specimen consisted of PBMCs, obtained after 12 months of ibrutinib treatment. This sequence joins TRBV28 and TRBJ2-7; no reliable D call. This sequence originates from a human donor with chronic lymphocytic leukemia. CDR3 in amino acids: CASSSTVLNEQYF. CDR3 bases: TGTGCCAGCAGTTCCACGGTTCTGAACGAGCAGTACTTC.